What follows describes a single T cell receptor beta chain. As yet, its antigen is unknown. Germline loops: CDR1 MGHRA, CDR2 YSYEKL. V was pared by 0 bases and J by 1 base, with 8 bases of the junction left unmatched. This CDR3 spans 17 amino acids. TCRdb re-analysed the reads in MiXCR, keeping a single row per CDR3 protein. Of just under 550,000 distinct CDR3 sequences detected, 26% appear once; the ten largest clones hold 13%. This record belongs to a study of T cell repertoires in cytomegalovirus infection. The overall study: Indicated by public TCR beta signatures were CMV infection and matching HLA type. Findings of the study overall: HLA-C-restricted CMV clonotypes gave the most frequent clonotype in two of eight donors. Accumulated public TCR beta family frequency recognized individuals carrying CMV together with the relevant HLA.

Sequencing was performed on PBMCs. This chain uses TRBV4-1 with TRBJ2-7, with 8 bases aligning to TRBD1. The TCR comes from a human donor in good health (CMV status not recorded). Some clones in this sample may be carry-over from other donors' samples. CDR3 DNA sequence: TGCGCCAGCAGCCAAGAACTAGGGACAGGTGTTTCCTACGAGCAGTACTTC. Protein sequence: CASSQELGTGVSYEQYF.